This T cell receptor beta chain appears in the sequencing data of a study of blood T cell repertoires in COVID-19. Sequencing used immunoSEQ multiplex PCR; TCRdb keeps in-frame clones, though not all of them. The sample has about 270,000 clones; 85% are singletons. Assignment of participants to cohorts was predicated upon participant-reported clinical history. CDR3 length: 16 amino acids. Germline V gene data show CDR1 as SGHAT and CDR2 as FQDESV (reference sequence). The J segment lost 4 bases and the V segment lost 4 bases, leaving 9 bases of the junction unmatched. The source of this sequence is a woman between 50 and 59 years old with acute COVID-19. Sequences were obtained from PBMCs or T cells enriched from blood (not recorded which). The V call is TRBV11-1, the J call TRBJ2-1; 8 positions agree with TRBD1. The CDR3 nucleotides read TGTGCCAGCAGCTGGAAGCGGACAGGGCCGTACAATGAGCAGTTCTTC. It encodes CASSWKRTGPYNEQFF.